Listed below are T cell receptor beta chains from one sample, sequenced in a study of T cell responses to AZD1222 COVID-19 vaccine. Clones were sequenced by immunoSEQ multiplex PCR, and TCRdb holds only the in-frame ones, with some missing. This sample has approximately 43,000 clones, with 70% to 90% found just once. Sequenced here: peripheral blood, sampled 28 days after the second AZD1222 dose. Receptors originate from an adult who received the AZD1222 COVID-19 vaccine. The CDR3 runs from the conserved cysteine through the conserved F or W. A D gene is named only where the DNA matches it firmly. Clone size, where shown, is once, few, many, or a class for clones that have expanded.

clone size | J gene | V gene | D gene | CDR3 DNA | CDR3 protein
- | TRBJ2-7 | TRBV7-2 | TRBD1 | TGTGCCAGCAGCCCCGGGACAGCCGGTTTCGACTTC | CASSPGTAGFDF
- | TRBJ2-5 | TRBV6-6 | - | TGTGCCAGCAGTAAGGTTTCATTTAATGTTGGGACCCAGTACTTC | CASSKVSFNVGTQYF
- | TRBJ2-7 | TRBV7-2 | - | TGTGCCAGCAGCTTAGGGAGCACAGGCGCCGAGCAGTACTTC | CASSLGSTGAEQYF
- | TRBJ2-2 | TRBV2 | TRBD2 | TGTGCCAGCAGCGCGACTAGCGGGGGTTCCGGGGAGCTGTTTTTT | CASSATSGGSGELFF
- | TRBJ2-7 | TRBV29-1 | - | TGCAGCGTTGAAGGAGGGTTCGGGAACGAGCAGTACTTC | CSVEGGFGNEQYF
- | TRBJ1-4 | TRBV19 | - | TGTGCCAGTAGTAGTCTTTTCGGAGGAGAAAAACTGTTTTTT | CASSSLFGGEKLFF
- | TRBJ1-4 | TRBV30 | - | TGTGCCTGGAGTGTACCCAGTCCGTTTTCCAATGAAAAACTGTTTTTT | CAWSVPSPFSNEKLFF
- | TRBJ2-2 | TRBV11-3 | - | TGTGCCAGCAGCAAACGGTCCGGGGAGCTGTTTTTT | CASSKRSGELFF
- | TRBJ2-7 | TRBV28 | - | TGTGCCAGCAGCTCTTTGAGGCGAGACTTCCGTCTTACGACCTACGAGCAGTACTTC | CASSSLRRDFRLTTYEQYF
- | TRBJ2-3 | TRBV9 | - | TGTGCCAGCTCTGGTACTTTTAGCACAGATACGCAGTATTTT | CASSGTFSTDTQYF
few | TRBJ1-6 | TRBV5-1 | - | TGCGCCAGCAGCCCGGAAGGGAGGAATTCACCCCTCCACTTT | CASSPEGRNSPLHF
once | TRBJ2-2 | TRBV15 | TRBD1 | TGTGCCACCAGCTATAACCGGGACAGGGTCACCGGGGAGCTGTTTTTT | CATSYNRDRVTGELFF
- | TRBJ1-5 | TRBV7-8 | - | TGTGCCAGCAGCTCCGGGGTGGGGACGGGGCAGCCCCAGCATTTT | CASSSGVGTGQPQHF
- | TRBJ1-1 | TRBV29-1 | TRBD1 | TGCAGCGTTGCCGGACAGGGAGGGGCCACTGAAGCTTTCTTT | CSVAGQGGATEAFF
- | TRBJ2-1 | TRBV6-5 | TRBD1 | TGTGCCAGCAGTCCTTCGACAGGGAAAAATGAGCAGTTCTTC | CASSPSTGKNEQFF
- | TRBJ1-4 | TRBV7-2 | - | TGTGCCAGCAGCTTAGCCGGGGGGTCGAAAGAAAAACTGTTTTTT | CASSLAGGSKEKLFF
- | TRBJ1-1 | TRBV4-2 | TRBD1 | TGTGCCAGCAGCCAGCAGACAGGGATAAACACTGAAGCTTTCTTT | CASSQQTGINTEAFF
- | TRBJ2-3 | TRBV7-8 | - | TGTGCCAGCAGCTTAGTGAGCACAGATACGCAGTATTTT | CASSLVSTDTQYF
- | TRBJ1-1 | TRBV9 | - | TGTGCCAGCAGATCGGGACGGAACACTGAAGCTTTCTTT | CASRSGRNTEAFF
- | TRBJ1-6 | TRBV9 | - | TGTGCCAGCAGCGTCGGACAGTTCCTAGATCCCCTCCACTTT | CASSVGQFLDPLHF
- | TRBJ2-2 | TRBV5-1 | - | TGCGCCAGCAGCTTACAGGAGGGGTCGGCCGGGGAGCTGTTTTTT | CASSLQEGSAGELFF
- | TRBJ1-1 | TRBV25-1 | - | TGTGCCAGCAGTGACCAACAGGTTAGGACTGAAGCTTTCTTT | CASSDQQVRTEAFF
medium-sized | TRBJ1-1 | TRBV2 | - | TGTGCCAGCAGTGATTCCGGGTCCCATTTGACTGAAGCTTTCTTT | CASSDSGSHLTEAFF
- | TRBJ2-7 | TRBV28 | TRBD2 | TGTGCCAGCAGTGATAGCGGGACTGCTTCCTACGAGCAGTACTTC | CASSDSGTASYEQYF
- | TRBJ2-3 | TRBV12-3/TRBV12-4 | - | TGTGCCAGCAGTTTCAGGGGCTCAGATACGCAGTATTTT | CASSFRGSDTQYF
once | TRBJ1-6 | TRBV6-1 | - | TGTGCCAGCAGTGAAGCGCGTGGTAATTCACCCCTCCACTTT | CASSEARGNSPLHF
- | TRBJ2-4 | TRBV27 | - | TGTGCCAGCAGTCCCCAACCAGGGGCCACAAACATTCAGTACTTC | CASSPQPGATNIQYF
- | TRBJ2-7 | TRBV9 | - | TGTGCCAGCAGCGCCGGACTATCCGCACCCTACGAGCAGTACTTC | CASSAGLSAPYEQYF
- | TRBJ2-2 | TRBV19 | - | TGTGCCAGTAGTCTATGGGACGACAGGAGCACCGGGGAGCTGTTTTTT | CASSLWDDRSTGELFF
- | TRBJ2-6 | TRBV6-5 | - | TGTGCCAGCAGTTACGAACAACTTAATGGGGCCAACGTCCTGACTTTC | CASSYEQLNGANVLTF
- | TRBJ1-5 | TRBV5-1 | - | TGCGCCACCCTCGGACGGGGGGAGTATGTTGATCAGCCCCAGCATTTT | CATLGRGEYVDQPQHF
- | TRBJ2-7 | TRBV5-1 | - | TGCGCCAGCAGCTTGGTGGAGGGACAGTTGTCCTACGAGCAGTACTTC | CASSLVEGQLSYEQYF
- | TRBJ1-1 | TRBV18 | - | TGTGCCAGCTCGCCTGCCTCGGGCATGAACACTGAAGCTTTCTTT | CASSPASGMNTEAFF
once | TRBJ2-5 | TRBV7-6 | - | TGTGCCTCCGCGATTGCGGACAGAGAGACCCAGTACTTC | CASAIADRETQYF
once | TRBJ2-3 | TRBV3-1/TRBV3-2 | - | TGTGCCAGCAGCCACCGGTTCTCAGATACGCAGTATTTT | CASSHRFSDTQYF
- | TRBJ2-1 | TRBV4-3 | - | TGCGCCAGCAGCCAAGAGGGTAGCGGTATCCAGTACAATGAGCAGTTCTTC | CASSQEGSGIQYNEQFF
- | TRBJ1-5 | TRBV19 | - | TGTGCCAGTAGTATGGGGGGGAGGGCAAGCAATCAGCCCCAGCATTTT | CASSMGGRASNQPQHF
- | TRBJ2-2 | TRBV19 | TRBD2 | TGTGCCAGTAGTTTTAGCGGGAGGAGCACCGGGGAGCTGTTTTTT | CASSFSGRSTGELFF
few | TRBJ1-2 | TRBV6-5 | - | TGTGCCAGCAGTTACTCGGTTGGGGGCGCAGACTATGGCTACACCTTC | CASSYSVGGADYGYTF
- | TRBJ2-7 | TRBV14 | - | TGTGCCAGCAGCTTAAACAGTTATTCCACCTCCTACGAGCAGTACTTC | CASSLNSYSTSYEQYF
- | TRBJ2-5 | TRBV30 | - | TGTGCCTGGAGCGAGCTAGGGGGCCAGTACTTC | CAWSELGGQYF